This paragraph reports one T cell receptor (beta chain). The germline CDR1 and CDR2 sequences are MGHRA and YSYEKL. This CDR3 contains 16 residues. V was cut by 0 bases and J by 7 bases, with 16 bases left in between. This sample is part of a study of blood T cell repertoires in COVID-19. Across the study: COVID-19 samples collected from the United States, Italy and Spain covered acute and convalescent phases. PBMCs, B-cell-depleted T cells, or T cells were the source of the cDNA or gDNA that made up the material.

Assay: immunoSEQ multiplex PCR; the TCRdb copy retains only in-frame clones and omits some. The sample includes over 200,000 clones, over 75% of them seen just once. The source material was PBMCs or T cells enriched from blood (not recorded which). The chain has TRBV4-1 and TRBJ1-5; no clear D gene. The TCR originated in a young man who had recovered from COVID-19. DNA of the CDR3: TGCGCCAGCAGCCAAGAACCATACGGGGAAAGGCAGCCCCAGCATTTT. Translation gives CASSQEPYGERQPQHF.